This T cell receptor beta chain was profiled in a study of blood T cell repertoires in COVID-19 (dated by TCRdb to 2019 to 2021). With regard to the full study: Samples covering the acute and convalescent phases of COVID-19 were provided by collaborators in the United States, Italy and Spain. The material from the prospective study consisted of cDNA or gDNA derived from T cells, B-cell-depleted T cells, or PBMCs. The dataset comprised deeply sampled blood TCRbeta repertoires from subjects exposed to, actively infected with, or recovered from COVID-19. The repertoires were released in a freely available public database intended as a resource for research on the immune response to SARS-CoV-2. The samples were drawn from two sources: the first 160 participants of the ongoing ImmuneRACE study, and 1,254 subjects contributed by 6 global collaborators. A de-identified subject ID, COVID-19 status, age in years and sex were almost always included in the sample metadata. Where available, HLA class I and class II types were obtained from metadata supplied by the sample provider rather than from assay-based typing. What the authors observed across the whole study: The amount of clinical and demographic metadata varied by source and participant and was provided uncurated.

Counted from cysteine to phenylalanine, this CDR3 has 15 amino acids. Only the CDR3 DNA is retained, 45 bases long and in frame from the first base. CDR1 and CDR2 (KGHSH, LQKENI) derive from the germline V gene. Trimming takes 1 base from V and 7 bases from J, and the germline ends sit 13 bases apart. This clone was seen a handful of times. Its antigen is not yet known. No much larger clone exists at a distance of one base, and base qualities are not known. Enrolling through a virtual design, the prospective study's participants ranged in age from roughly 18 to 95 years and lived across more than 20 United States geographic areas. In the prospective study, cohorts were assigned on the basis of participant-reported clinical history obtained from a screening survey and a study questionnaire. In the prospective study, whole blood, serum and a nasopharyngeal or oropharyngeal swab were collected from each participant by mobile phlebotomists. Prospective study participants could optionally give additional blood draws and questionnaires over an approximately two-month period. Prospective study blood samples were shipped either frozen or at room temperature before DNA extraction.

The immunoSEQ Assay, a bias-controlled multiplex PCR, was used to amplify TCRbeta CDR3 regions from genomic DNA. As for the authors' bioinformatics: Nucleated cell counts per sample were estimated from amplification of reference gene primers within the assay. To quantify the absolute abundance of each unique TCRbeta CDR3 rearrangement, sequence reads were collapsed and filtered. For each sample, productive Simpson clonality was calculated as the square root of Simpson's diversity index over productive rearrangements. TCRdb took over this immuneACCESS table, retaining in-frame rearrangements with V and J assigned. Such tables are incomplete; in checked studies, under half of the missing clones stem from an unresolved V gene, and the remainder is unexplained. V, J and clone size reflect that table, while D and trimming were determined from the DNA. This sample holds almost 85,000 clones; roughly 91% were observed only once. Around 1% of the sample rests with the top ten.

The receptor's source is a woman between 45 and 60 years old with acute COVID-19. The sequencing sample was made of PBMCs or T cells enriched from blood (not recorded which). This chain joins TRBV18 to TRBJ2-2, and possibly TRBD1, on 6 matching bases. The CDR3 amino acid sequence is: CASSPLQQGNGELFF. The DNA is TGTGCCAGCTCACCACTTCAACAGGGAAACGGGGAGCTGTTTTTT.